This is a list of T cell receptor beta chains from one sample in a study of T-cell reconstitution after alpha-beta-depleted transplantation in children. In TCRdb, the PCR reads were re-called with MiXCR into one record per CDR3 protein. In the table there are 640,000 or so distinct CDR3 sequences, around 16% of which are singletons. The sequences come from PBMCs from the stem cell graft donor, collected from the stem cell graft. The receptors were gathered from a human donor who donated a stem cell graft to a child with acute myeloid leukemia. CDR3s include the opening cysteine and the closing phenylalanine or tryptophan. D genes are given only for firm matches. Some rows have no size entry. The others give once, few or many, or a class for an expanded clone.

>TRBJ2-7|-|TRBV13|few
CASSSSSGEQYF
TGTGCCAGCAGCTCCTCCTCGGGCGAGCAGTACTTC
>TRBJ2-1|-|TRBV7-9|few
CASSSGLVSYNEQFF
TGTGCCAGCAGCTCTGGACTGGTCTCCTACAATGAGCAGTTCTTC
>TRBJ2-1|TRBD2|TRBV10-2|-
CASSDPGVAGGKSSYNEQFF
TGCGCCAGCAGTGACCCGGGGGTAGCGGGGGGTAAGAGCTCCTACAATGAGCAGTTCTTC
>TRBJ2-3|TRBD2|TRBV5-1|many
CASTATTGTSGTDTQYF
TGCGCCAGCACCGCCACTACCGGGACTAGCGGCACAGATACGCAGTATTTT
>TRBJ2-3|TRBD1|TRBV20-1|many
CSASRDRPDTQYF
TGCAGTGCTAGCCGGGACAGGCCAGATACGCAGTATTTT
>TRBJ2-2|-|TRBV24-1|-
CATSDPGSANTGELFF
TGTGCCACCAGTGACCCGGGGTCAGCGAACACCGGGGAGCTGTTTTTT
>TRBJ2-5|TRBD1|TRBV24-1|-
CATSRQGRETQYF
TGTGCCACCAGTAGACAGGGAAGGGAGACCCAGTACTTC
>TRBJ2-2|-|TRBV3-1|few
CASSPTRTETGELFF
TGTGCCAGCAGCCCCACCAGGACTGAGACCGGGGAGCTGTTTTTT
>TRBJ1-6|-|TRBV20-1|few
CSANGLSSPLHF
TGCAGTGCTAACGGGTTAAGTTCACCCCTCCACTTT
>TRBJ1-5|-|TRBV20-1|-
CSAREGGEWSNQPQHF
TGCAGTGCTAGAGAAGGAGGTGAATGGAGCAATCAGCCCCAGCATTTT
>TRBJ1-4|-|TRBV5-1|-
CASSLAMGALREKLFF
TGCGCCAGCAGCTTGGCCATGGGGGCCTTGAGGGAAAAACTGTTTTTT
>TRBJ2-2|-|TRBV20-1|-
CSAGGRGANTGELFF
TGCAGTGCTGGAGGAAGGGGCGCGAACACCGGGGAGCTGTTTTTT
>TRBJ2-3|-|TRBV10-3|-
CAISESGQGIADTQYF
TGTGCCATCAGTGAGTCTGGGCAGGGTATCGCAGATACGCAGTATTTT
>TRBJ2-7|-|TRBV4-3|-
CASSQDRQGSFYEQYF
TGCGCCAGCAGCCAAGATAGGCAGGGGTCTTTCTACGAGCAGTACTTC
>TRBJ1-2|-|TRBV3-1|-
CASSQTAYYGYTF
TGTGCCAGCAGCCAGACAGCATACTATGGCTACACCTTC
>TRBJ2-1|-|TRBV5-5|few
CASSLGVTSGYNEQFF
TGTGCCAGCAGCTTGGGTGTCACCTCGGGATACAATGAGCAGTTCTTC
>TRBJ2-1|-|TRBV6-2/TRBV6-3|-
CASSYAGKGSNEQFF
TGTGCCAGCAGTTACGCAGGGAAGGGGAGCAATGAGCAGTTCTTC
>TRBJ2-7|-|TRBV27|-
CASRKTVSHEQYF
TGTGCCAGCCGCAAGACAGTTTCCCACGAGCAGTACTTC
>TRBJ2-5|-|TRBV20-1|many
CSAQTYVGGPKGETQYF
TGCAGTGCTCAGACATATGTGGGGGGCCCCAAAGGGGAGACCCAGTACTTC